This TCR beta chain was retrieved from a study of blood T cell repertoires in COVID-19. In the study overall: There were acute and convalescent COVID-19 samples, and they came from the United States, Italy and Spain. T cells, B-cell-depleted T cells, or PBMCs supplied cDNA or gDNA.

Patients from Seattle were sampled longitudinally, starting during active infection. Germline values: CDR1 MDHEN, CDR2 SYDVKM. The CDR3 length is 15 residues. Trimming removed 4 bases at V and 3 bases at J, with 16 bases between. Study processing details: Amplification with reference gene primers provided the estimates of nucleated cell counts. Produced via immunoSEQ multiplex PCR; TCRdb's table is partial and in-frame only. V, J and clone size are taken as reported in that table, and D and trimming were inferred from the DNA itself. The table lists around 440,000 clones, approximately 88% of them singletons.

This TCR was recovered from a woman aged 45-65 years with COVID-19, enrolled during active disease. Sequencing was done on a sample of peripheral blood. This chain links TRBV28 with TRBJ2-7; D uncertain. CDR3 bases: TGTGCCAGCAGTTCCCCCTTGAGGTGGATCTACGAGCAGTACTTC. It specifies CASSSPLRWIYEQYF.